This record looks at one T cell receptor beta chain sequence and its context. The antigen it binds to is not known. Base-call qualities are not available, and no considerably larger clone is one nucleotide away. From the cysteine up to the phenylalanine, the CDR3 has a length of 15 residues. Here the CDR3 DNA is all that survives: 45 bases in frame from base 1. V drops 2 bases and J drops 4 bases, leaving 13 bases in between. According to the germline V gene, CDR1 reads SGHDT and CDR2 reads YYEEEE. The data stem from a study of naive CD8 T cells in extremely preterm neonates (dated by TCRdb to between 2016 and 2019). Looking at the study overall: The age range of the adult participants is stated as 25-50 years in the abstract but as 20-50 years in the methods. The study compared TCRbeta CDR3 repertoires of sorted naive CD8+ T cells across four age groups: extremely preterm neonates, term neonates, young children and adults. Overall results and qualifications from the work: Preterm neonates showed significantly lower iChao1 richness than every other age group (p < 0.05) along with an even clone distribution, indicating a less rich repertoire. Preterm CDR3s were shorter, with fewer N additions and less junctional trimming, and were closer to germline than those of older groups. As limitations, the authors pointed to a small sample size and variable productive template counts among preterm samples. To track T cell development within individuals, the authors urged prospective longitudinal studies of preterm and term neonates. Preterm neonates shared more CDR3 nucleotide sequences (2.7%) than term neonates (roughly 0.4%), young children (around 0.03%) and adults (about 0.01%).

The peripheral blood donors were five healthy children aged roughly 15-56 months who were having elective routine surgery, plus five healthy nonsmoking adults. Healthy nonsmokers aged roughly 19-55 years, with a median age of roughly 38 years, served as the adult controls. A FACSAria III cell sorter was used to sort live, Annexin V-negative naive CD8+ T cells (CD3+CD8+CD45RA+CCR7+). Each sample yielded between roughly 20,000 and 110,000 sorted naive CD8+ T cells. Mononuclear cells were isolated from diluted blood by Ficoll-Paque density gradient centrifugation. Before sorting, mononuclear cells were cryopreserved in around 10% DMSO with roughly 90% FBS and kept in long-term storage at -150 degrees C. After thawing, cells were stained with Annexin V along with antibodies against CD3, CD8, CCR7 and CD45RA. The DNeasy Blood and Tissue Kit was used to extract genomic DNA from sorted cell pellets that had been snap-frozen.

TCRbeta CDR3 regions were amplified from genomic DNA by a two-step, bias-controlled multiplex PCR. The multiplex PCR included primers specific for each TRBV and TRBJ gene segment. The immunoSEQ Assay was used to generate TCRbeta repertoire data. For the original study's pipeline: A relative-frequency ratio and a modified nearest-neighbor algorithm were applied to filter and cluster reads so that closely related sequences were merged. IMGT annotation was followed for the assignment of V, D and J genes to CDR3 sequences. Template counts were corrected for PCR amplification bias by normalization and were quantified against synthetic TCR CDR3 analog sequences. Only unique productive sequences, defined as in-frame CDR3 sequences without stop codons, were included in the analyses. Clonality, defined as 1 minus Pielou's evenness, and iChao1 richness were computed with the immunoSEQ Analyzer software. Depending on the Shapiro-Wilk normality results, either Student's t-test or a non-parametric test was run in JMP for statistical testing. The immuneACCESS repertoire file appears here via TCRdb, limited to in-frame rearrangements. These files lack a portion of the clones; in checked studies, under half of the deficit traces to unresolved V genes, and the cause of the others is not known. Clone size and V and J calls were adopted from that table, with D and trimming inferred from the DNA. The sample table records about 8,000 clones; approximately 98% of these occur just once. The leading ten clones occupy under 3.5% of the sample.

The chain is encoded by TRBV5-6 joined to TRBJ2-1, with a tentative D gene TRBD2 over 6 matching bases. The clonotype originates from a human donor in good health. The sample taken for sequencing was naive CD8+ T cells from blood. The CDR3 reads as follows: CASSLRGVGYNEQFF. The DNA is TGTGCCAGCAGCTTACGCGGGGTCGGGTACAATGAGCAGTTCTTC. The CDR3 plus the reference TRBV5-6 and TRBJ2-1 genes for the other parts give the full variable domain: DAGVTQSPTHLIKTRGQQVTLRCSPKSGHDTVSWYQQALGQGPQFIFQYYEEEERQRGNFPDRFSGHQFPNYSSELNVNALLLGDSALYLCASSLRGVGYNEQFFGPGTRLTVL.